Below are 26 T cell receptor beta chains sequenced from a single sample in a study of blood T cell repertoires in COVID-19 (TCRdb year 2020). Library preparation used the immunoSEQ multiplex PCR assay. TCRdb obtained this table from immuneACCESS and retained in-frame rearrangements with V and J assigned. These tables miss some clones; where compared with another copy, unresolved V genes account for less than half of the shortfall, and the remainder is unexplained. The sample has 95,000 to 150,000 clones on record, around 83% of them singletons. The ten largest clones capture roughly 3% of the sample. The sequenced sample was peripheral blood. These receptors originate from a woman over 75 with COVID-19, enrolled during active disease.

The rearrangement joins TRBV9 to TRBJ1-1; 7 bases agree with TRBD1. Unmatched junction bases numbered 7, after V lost 4 bases and J lost 1 base. CDR1 and CDR2 from the germline V gene are SGDLS and YYNGEE. The CDR3 has 15 amino acids. CDR3 sequence (DNA): TGTGCCAGCAGCCCTCGGACAGGAAAGAACACTGAAGCTTTCTTT. It is translated as CASSPRTGKNTEAFF.

V usage is TRBV6-6 and J usage is TRBJ2-7, with a possible D match to TRBD2 (6 bases). Trimming cost V 4 bases and J 4 bases, with 17 bases left between them. Germline CDR1 is MNHNY and CDR2 is SVGAGI (reference sequence). This CDR3 contains 15 residues. The CDR3 protein is CASSSNGSPLYEQYF. The CDR3 DNA reads as TGTGCCAGCAGTTCAAACGGGAGCCCGCTGTACGAGCAGTACTTC.

The chain carries TRBV7-2 and TRBJ1-6; a weak D match, TRBD1 (5 bases). Trimming removed 0 bases from V and 5 bases from J, with 14 bases in between. CDR3 length: 17 amino acids. Germline lookup yields CDR1 SGHTA and CDR2 FQGNSA. The DNA for the CDR3 is TGTGCCAGCAGCTTAGCCTTCCGACAGACAGATAATTCACCCCTCCACTTT. Its protein is CASSLAFRQTDNSPLHF.

The chain has TRBV3-1 (or the pseudogene TRBV3-2) and TRBJ2-5, with D perhaps TRBD2 (5 bases). The germline V gene has CDR1 LGHDT and CDR2 YNNKEL (reference sequence). This CDR3 contains 14 residues. The V and J ends lost 4 bases and 2 bases respectively, with 11 bases between them. This CDR3 reads CASSPYGMQETQYF. CDR3 nucleotide sequence: TGTGCCAGCAGCCCCTACGGGATGCAAGAGACCCAGTACTTC.

Notes on this clone: Other DNA sequences from this sample encode an identical CDR3 as well. The CDR3 nucleotides are TGTGCCAGCAGGGAGGGGCTAGCGGGAGGATCCCAAGAGACCCAGTACTTC. Its protein is CASREGLAGGSQETQYF. The chain carries TRBV7-2 and TRBJ2-5; 11 bases are a match to TRBD2. The CDR3 is 17 residues long. The V gene end was trimmed by 6 bases and the J gene end by 1 base; junction bases not matched to a gene: 10. The germline V gene has CDR1 SGHTA and CDR2 FQGNSA.

The V call is TRBV5-1, the J call TRBJ2-7; 8 bases line up with TRBD2. V shed 0 bases and J 6 bases; nucleotides not matched to a gene: 2. The germline gives CDR1 SGHRS, CDR2 YFSETQ. The CDR3 is 13 amino acids. DNA for the CDR3: TGCGCCAGCAGCTTGGGAGCGGGAGTCGAGCAGTACTTC. Residues: CASSLGAGVEQYF.

This clone was seen once. J is TRBJ1-4 and V is TRBV19, with TRBD1 identical over 8 bases. Germline V gene sequence: CDR1 LNHDA, CDR2 SQIVND (reference sequence). The CDR3 is made up of 13 amino acids. V trimming: 6 bases; J trimming: 10 bases; junction bases outside the gene matches: 7. The CDR3 sequence: CASRPTDRGKLFF. The CDR3 DNA is TGTGCCAGTAGGCCCACCGACAGGGGAAAACTGTTTTTT.

CDR3 DNA sequence: TGCAGTGCTAGTGGGACAGGGAAAGGCTCCATATATTTT. It is translated as CSASGTGKGSIYF. V usage is TRBV20-1 and J usage is TRBJ1-3; 9 nucleotides line up with TRBD1. The V gene's germline CDR1 is DFQATT and CDR2 SNEGSKA (reference sequence). Unmatched junction bases numbered 8, after V lost 3 bases and J lost 11 bases. The length of the CDR3 is 13 residues.

This clone was seen a single time. V is TRBV5-1 and J is TRBJ2-5; D uncertain. Per the germline V gene, CDR1 is SGHRS and CDR2 is YFSETQ. V was shortened by 2 bases and J by 5 bases, with 4 bases between the two germline ends. The CDR3 is made up of 11 amino acids. CDR3 DNA: TGCGCCAGCAGCTTCGAGGAGACCCAGTACTTC. It translates to CASSFEETQYF. Variable domain in full (rest from reference TRBV5-1 and TRBJ2-5): KAGVTQTPRYLIKTRGQQVTLSCSPISGHRSVSWYQQTPGQGLQFLFEYFSETQRNKGNFPGRFSGRQFSNSRSEMNVSTLELGDSALYLCASSFEETQYFGPGTRLLVL.

Remarks on this clone: Other DNA variants within this sample encode the same CDR3. The chain employs TRBV3-1 (or the pseudogene TRBV3-2) and TRBJ1-1; no firm D call. The CDR3 consists of 14 residues. The germline V gene has CDR1 LGHDT and CDR2 YNNKEL (reference sequence). V shed 0 bases and J shed 1 base, with 6 bases lying between them. CDR3 sequence (DNA): TGTGCCAGCAGCCAAGATCTGGCGAACACTGAAGCTTTCTTT. Translating it yields CASSQDLANTEAFF.

The chain links TRBV5-1 to TRBJ2-3; TRBD2 matches at 10 bases. Per germline, CDR1 SGHRS and CDR2 YFSETQ. The CDR3 is made up of 19 amino acids. V was clipped by 0 bases and J by 3 bases; unmatched bases: 13. The CDR3 loop is CASSLDRLAGAKGTDTQYF. The CDR3 DNA sequence: TGCGCCAGCAGCTTGGACAGGCTAGCGGGAGCGAAGGGGACAGATACGCAGTATTTT.

Details on this clone: This specimen includes other DNA sequences encoding the same CDR3. The chain joins TRBV7-2 to TRBJ2-7; TRBD1 is a possible D gene (6 bases). The germline V gene has CDR1 SGHTA and CDR2 FQGNSA. The CDR3 runs to 15 residues. The ends were cut back, 0 bases at V and 4 bases at J, with 13 bases in the middle. CDR3 coding DNA: TGTGCCAGCAGCTTAGCAGAACAGGGCCCTTACGAGCAGTACTTC. It translates to CASSLAEQGPYEQYF.

This chain connects TRBV28 to TRBJ2-1; 11 nucleotides agree with TRBD2. Per the germline V gene, CDR1 is MDHEN and CDR2 is SYDVKM. The CDR3 covers 21 residues. After removal of 3 bases from V and 4 bases from J, the junction contained 20 bases not matched to a gene. The CDR3 DNA reads TGTGCCAGCAGTTTTTGGGAGTGGGGGGGTGGTGGGACTAGCGGATACAATGAGCAGTTCTTC. This codes for CASSFWEWGGGGTSGYNEQFF.

This chain links TRBV6-2 or TRBV6-3 with TRBJ2-5; D possibly corresponds to TRBD2 (6 bases). Germline assignment: CDR1 MNHEY and CDR2 SVGEGT. V was pared by 6 bases and J by 0 bases, with 20 bases between. The CDR3 covers 17 residues. In DNA form, the CDR3 reads TGTGCCAGCAGCCCGAGGATAGGGGAGGCAGACCAAGAGACCCAGTACTTC. This sequence encodes CASSPRIGEADQETQYF.

The genes are TRBV10-3 and TRBJ2-7; no clear D. Germline assignment: CDR1 ENHRY and CDR2 SYGVKD. The CDR3 runs 11 residues. The V end was cut by 3 bases, the J end by 6 bases, with 6 bases between. CDR3 protein: CAISDSGEQYF. CDR3 coding DNA: TGTGCCATCAGTGACTCGGGCGAGCAGTACTTC.

The chain carries TRBV15 and TRBJ1-1; D might be TRBD1 (6 bases). Deletions cut 1 base from V and 0 bases from J, with 9 bases between. CDR1 is LNHNV and CDR2 is YYDKDF in the germline V gene (reference sequence). The CDR3 contains 15 residues. CDR3 sequence reads: CATSRGDTMNTEAFF. CDR3 coding DNA: TGTGCCACCAGCAGAGGGGACACGATGAACACTGAAGCTTTCTTT.

This clone has only one observation. The chain has TRBV19 and TRBJ1-1, with 8 nucleotides matching TRBD1. The CDR3 runs to 14 residues. CDR1 LNHDA and CDR2 SQIVND come from the germline V gene (reference sequence). With V trimmed by 6 bases and J by 2 bases, 5 bases remained unmatched. The CDR3 nucleotides are TGTGCCAGTAGCACGACAGGGGTTAACACTGAAGCTTTCTTT. Its translation is CASSTTGVNTEAFF. The entire variable domain, with the rest obtained from reference TRBV19 and TRBJ1-1, is as follows: DGGITQSPKYLFRKEGQNVTLSCEQNLNHDAMYWYRQDPGQGLRLIYYSQIVNDFQKGDIAEGYSVSREKKESFPLTVTSAQKNPTAFYLCASSTTGVNTEAFFGQGTRLTVV.

The chain employs TRBV4-3 and TRBJ2-7; D ambiguous. Germline V gene data show CDR1 as LGHNA and CDR2 as YSLEER. With 2 bases removed from V and 4 bases from J, the gap between germline ends came to 9 bases. The CDR3 length is 13 residues. The CDR3 DNA reads TGCGCCAGCAGCCAAAGAGAGAAGTACGAGCAGTACTTC. Translated, it gives CASSQREKYEQYF.

V is TRBV28 and J is TRBJ2-1; TRBD1 matches 7 bases. Germline lookup yields CDR1 MDHEN and CDR2 SYDVKM. This CDR3 is built from 14 residues. V shed 7 bases and J 4 bases; nucleotides not matched to a gene: 7. The CDR3 here is CASNDRDLYNEQFF. CDR3 DNA sequence: TGTGCCAGCAATGACAGGGATCTTTACAATGAGCAGTTCTTC.

The chain has TRBV7-9 and TRBJ1-3, with a possible D match to TRBD1 (5 bases). CDR3 length: 13 amino acids. The V gene lost 3 bases and the J gene lost 7 bases, with 10 bases spanning the gap. From germline, CDR1 is SEHNR and CDR2 FQNEAQ (reference sequence). The CDR3 region has the DNA TGTGCCAGCAGCTTCAACGGGGGGAACACCATATATTTT. It translates to CASSFNGGNTIYF.

This clone was seen a few times. V gene TRBV4-1 combines with J gene TRBJ2-7; D gene uncertain. Germline values: CDR1 MGHRA, CDR2 YSYEKL. The CDR3 has 13 amino acids. Trimming removed 0 bases at V and 0 bases at J, with 3 bases between. The CDR3 region is CASSQDSSYEQYF. The CDR3 nucleotides read TGCGCCAGCAGCCAAGACAGCTCCTACGAGCAGTACTTC.

The genes are TRBV27 and TRBJ2-1, with 8 bases lining up with TRBD2. The CDR3 spans 16 residues. With 0 bases clipped from V and 8 bases from J, the junction kept 9 bases outside the gene matches. Germline CDR1 is MNHEY and CDR2 is SMNVEV (reference sequence). Here the CDR3 reads CASSLSPGLEYHEQFF. The CDR3 bases are TGTGCCAGCAGTTTATCACCGGGACTAGAGTACCATGAGCAGTTCTTC.

This clone has just one count. This chain connects TRBV19 to TRBJ1-1, with 8 bases lining up with TRBD1. The CDR3 sequence is 16 residues long. CDR1 and CDR2 from the germline V gene are LNHDA and SQIVND (reference sequence). Germline trimming cut 5 bases from V and 3 bases from J; bases unmatched to any gene: 11. The CDR3 nucleotides read TGTGCCAGTAGTTCTAGGACAGGGTCGGGTGACACTGAAGCTTTCTTT. This gives the protein CASSSRTGSGDTEAFF. The full variable domain, in which reference TRBV19 and TRBJ1-1 provide the parts outside the CDR3, is DGGITQSPKYLFRKEGQNVTLSCEQNLNHDAMYWYRQDPGQGLRLIYYSQIVNDFQKGDIAEGYSVSREKKESFPLTVTSAQKNPTAFYLCASSSRTGSGDTEAFFGQGTRLTVV.

J is TRBJ2-1 and V is TRBV7-9, with D possibly being TRBD2 (5 bases). From germline, CDR1 is SEHNR and CDR2 FQNEAQ (reference sequence). Trimming took 2 bases from V and 9 from J, leaving 14 bases between them. The CDR3 length is 14 residues. CDR3 sequence reads: CASSLPTRGGEQFF. CDR3 sequence (DNA): TGTGCCAGCAGCTTACCCACTAGAGGTGGTGAGCAGTTCTTC.

In its sample, this clone was seen many times. The CDR3 sequence is CASSPREFLDTEAFF. The CDR3 coding sequence is TGTGCCAGCTCACCCCGGGAATTCTTGGACACTGAAGCTTTCTTT. The genes are TRBV18 and TRBJ1-1, with D hard to call. This CDR3 contains 15 residues. CDR1 KGHSH and CDR2 LQKENI come from the germline V gene. V shed 3 bases and J shed 3 bases, with 14 bases lying between them.

On this clone: This sample also contains other DNA sequences that code for the same CDR3. V and J are TRBV25-1 and TRBJ1-6; the D is unclear. Trimming removed 2 bases at V and 9 bases at J, with 14 bases between. The CDR3 is 15 amino acids. Germline loops: CDR1 MGHDK, CDR2 SYGVNS. The CDR3: CASSEITGIGSPLHF. In nucleotides, the CDR3 is TGTGCCAGCAGTGAAATCACCGGGATAGGTTCACCCCTCCACTTT.